The 15 T cell receptor beta chains reported below all come from one sample, sequenced in a study of cytomegalovirus exposure and HLA in healthy donors (dated by TCRdb to about 2017). The library was built by means of the immunoSEQ multiplex PCR assay. For the multiplex PCR, a mixture combining 60 forward primers for TCR Vbeta segments and 13 reverse primers for TCR Jbeta segments was used. The table comes from immuneACCESS by way of TCRdb, which keeps in-frame sequences with V and J called. Part of the clones is missing from these tables; in studies checked, under half for an unresolved V gene and the rest for unknown reasons. The sample table shows 110,000 or so clones, and around 73% are seen once. The biggest ten clones account for under 1.5% of the sample. Sequencing used PBMCs. The origin of the receptors is a man aged 25 to 40 in good health and CMV-seronegative.

The chain has TRBV25-1 and TRBJ1-3; D gene ambiguous. The germline V gene has CDR1 MGHDK and CDR2 SYGVNS. V was cut by 2 bases and J by 0 bases, with 8 bases left in between. The CDR3 runs 15 residues. The CDR3 reads CASSETTFSGNTIYF. The CDR3, as DNA: TGTGCCAGCAGTGAAACTACGTTCTCTGGAAACACCATATATTTT.

Concerning this clone itself: Other nucleotide sequences in the sample specify the same CDR3. The chain has TRBV19 and TRBJ2-3; 9 nucleotides line up with TRBD1. V trimming: 3 bases; J trimming: 1 base; junction bases outside the gene matches: 2. CDR1 and CDR2 (germline): LNHDA, SQIVND (reference sequence). CDR3 length: 15 residues. CDR3 sequence: CASSIRDRGTDTQYF. CDR3 nucleotides: TGTGCCAGTAGTATTAGGGACAGGGGCACAGATACGCAGTATTTT.

This clone was picked up a small number of times. V usage is TRBV5-4 and J usage is TRBJ2-1; TRBD2 is a possible D gene (6 bases). This CDR3 is 14 amino acids long. Trimming shortened V by 3 bases and J by 8 bases, and 15 bases separated the two germline ends. Looked up from germline, CDR1 is SGHNT and CDR2 is YYREEE (reference sequence). The CDR3 DNA sequence: TGTGCCAGCAGCTCCCGGCTGCTAGCGCATGAGCAGTTCTTC. Protein product: CASSSRLLAHEQFF.

The V and J genes are TRBV28 and TRBJ2-1; 11 bases align to TRBD2. V gave up 6 bases and J gave up 9 bases; unmatched junction bases: 4. Germline V gene sequence: CDR1 MDHEN, CDR2 SYDVKM. The length of the CDR3 is 13 residues. As DNA, the CDR3 is TGTGCCAGCAGGGGACTAGCGGACGTTGAGCAGTTCTTC. Protein product: CASRGLADVEQFF.

The V and J genes are TRBV6-5 and TRBJ1-3; D uncertain. This CDR3 has 15 residues. Between the trimmed V and J ends, which lost 0 bases and 2 bases, there was a span of 8 bases. Germline V lookup: CDR1 MNHEY, CDR2 SVGAGI. CDR3 DNA sequence: TGTGCCAGCAGTTACTCGATGGGCACTGGAAACACCATATATTTT. It translates to CASSYSMGTGNTIYF.

The J gene is TRBJ2-1, the V gene TRBV7-9; TRBD1 might be the D (6 bases). V shed 5 bases and J shed 1 base, with 15 bases lying between them. CDR3 length: 16 residues. Germline CDR1 SEHNR, CDR2 FQNEAQ (reference sequence). CDR3 residues: CASSRTVSTSYNEQFF. For the CDR3, the DNA is TGTGCCAGCAGCCGGACAGTAAGTACATCCTACAATGAGCAGTTCTTC.

The chain recombines TRBV11-3 with TRBJ2-7; 12 nucleotides match TRBD2. Germline CDR1 reads SGHNT; CDR2 reads YENEEA. V was clipped by 4 bases and J by 4 bases; unmatched bases: 5. This CDR3 has 15 residues. The CDR3 is CASSYGLAGPYEQYF. The CDR3 coding sequence is TGTGCCAGCAGCTATGGACTAGCGGGACCTTACGAGCAGTACTTC.

The chain links TRBV5-1 to TRBJ1-2; TRBD1 is a possible D gene (6 bases). The ends were cut back, 4 bases at V and 4 bases at J, with 14 bases in the middle. CDR1 SGHRS and CDR2 YFSETQ come from the germline V gene. The CDR3 is 14 amino acids. The CDR3 region has the DNA TGCGCCAGCAGCACAGGGACCGCTCGCTATGGCTACACCTTC. Translation: CASSTGTARYGYTF.

This clone was counted a few times. The gene calls are TRBV2 and TRBJ2-7, with 12 bases matching TRBD2. Germline V gene sequence: CDR1 SNHLY, CDR2 FYNNEI. V dropped 4 bases and J dropped 6; count of bases not matched to a gene: 4. The CDR3 sequence is 14 residues long. The CDR3 protein is CASSVTSGSAEQYF. The CDR3 DNA reads TGTGCCAGCAGTGTGACTAGCGGGAGCGCCGAGCAGTACTTC. The full variable domain, rest sourced from reference TRBV2 and TRBJ2-7, is EPEVTQTPSHQVTQMGQEVILRCVPISNHLYFYWYRQILGQKVEFLVSFYNNEISEKSEIFDDQFSVERPDGSNFTLKIRSTKLEDSAMYFCASSVTSGSAEQYFGPGTRLTVT.

The rearrangement uses TRBV4-3 and TRBJ1-6; the D is unclear. Looked up from germline, CDR1 is LGHNA and CDR2 is YSLEER. V was pared by 0 bases and J by 2 bases, with 11 bases between. CDR3 length: 17 residues. The CDR3 DNA reads TGCGCCAGCAGCCAAGACGGGAGTGGGACCTATAATTCACCCCTCCACTTT. It encodes CASSQDGSGTYNSPLHF.

The chain joins TRBV27 to TRBJ2-7; D remains ambiguous. V lost 3 bases and J 6 bases, leaving 9 bases between the germline ends. This CDR3 is built from 12 residues. CDR1 and CDR2 from the germline V gene are MNHEY and SMNVEV (reference sequence). CDR3 coding DNA: TGTGCCAGCAGTTTTCCCCCAGTCGAGCAGTACTTC. Encoded protein: CASSFPPVEQYF.

The chain has TRBV14 and TRBJ2-5; 10 bases align to TRBD1. Trimming cost V 3 bases and J 0 bases; bases outside gene matches: 19. There are 21 residues in the CDR3. Germline V gene sequence: CDR1 SGHDN, CDR2 FVKESK. The CDR3 spells CASSQRLWDRGSGTYQETQYF. As DNA, the CDR3 is TGTGCCAGCAGCCAGCGACTTTGGGACAGGGGCTCGGGAACCTACCAAGAGACCCAGTACTTC.

The chain uses TRBV4-1 and TRBJ2-4; TRBD2 matches 10 bases. Looked up from germline, CDR1 is MGHRA and CDR2 is YSYEKL. The CDR3 contains 16 residues. The J segment lost 9 bases and the V segment lost 1 base, leaving 9 bases of the junction unmatched. CDR3 loop: CASSQVPWTSGSIQYF. The CDR3 bases are TGCGCCAGCAGCCAAGTACCCTGGACTAGCGGAAGCATTCAGTACTTC.

The chain links TRBV6-1 to TRBJ2-7, with a possible D match to TRBD2 (5 bases). This CDR3 comprises 15 residues. CDR1 and CDR2 from the germline V gene are MNHNS and SASEGT. Trimming removed 6 bases from V and 3 bases from J, with 18 bases in between. The CDR3 nucleotides read TGTGCCAGCAGCCACCCTAGCTTCCTCTTCTACGAGCAGTACTTC. It specifies CASSHPSFLFYEQYF.

CDR3 loop: CASSSPTTTGQETQYF. Written as DNA, the CDR3 is TGCGCCAGCAGCTCACCTACCACGACAGGTCAAGAGACCCAGTACTTC. This rearrangement joins TRBV5-1 to TRBJ2-5; tentatively, D is TRBD1 (6 bases). Per the germline V gene, CDR1 is SGHRS and CDR2 is YFSETQ. CDR3 length: 16 amino acids. Trimming pared 3 bases from V and 2 bases from J, leaving 17 bases between.